The entry that follows covers one T cell receptor beta chain sequence. The data stem from a study of blood T cell repertoires in COVID-19. In the original analysis: Estimated nucleated cell counts came from reference gene primer amplification. Here immunoSEQ multiplex PCR was the method, and the copy in TCRdb shows in-frame clones only, minus some. From that table come the V and J calls and clone size; the DNA was used to work out D and trimming. The repertoire holds tens of thousands of clones, with roughly 87% as singletons. This clonotype was obtained from a woman aged 50 to 60 with active or convalescent COVID-19. The source material was peripheral blood.

CDR3 nucleotide sequence: TGTGCCAGCAGCCCCACCAGGCGATACAATGAGCAGTTCTTC. This translates into CASSPTRRYNEQFF. This chain connects TRBV7-2 to TRBJ2-1; D is unresolved. Germline loops: CDR1 SGHTA, CDR2 FQGNSA. The V and J ends lost 5 bases and 4 bases respectively, with 12 bases between them. This CDR3 is built from 14 residues.